This T cell receptor (beta chain) was retrieved from a study of OX40 agonist ivuxolimab in advanced cancers. The wider study: Patients were dosed intravenously with ivuxolimab at 0.01 to 10 mg/kg every 2 weeks. Patients were 82.7% male with ages roughly 23 to 90, mean 60. General study points: Which antigen the expanded peripheral T cells recognized is unknown.

To note about this clone: What it recognizes is unknown.

The protocol was immunoSEQ multiplex PCR, while the TCRdb copy is restricted to in-frame clones and leaves out a portion. This table holds 65,000 to 90,000 clones, 85% to 90% found once. The CDR3 runs to 13 residues. Trimming pared 5 bases from V and 4 bases from J, leaving 11 bases between. Looked up from germline, CDR1 is SGHTA and CDR2 is FQGTGA. The clonotype was recovered from an adult with an advanced solid tumor such as melanoma, head and neck, liver or kidney cancer. The sequencing used CD4+ or CD8+ T cells sorted from blood, collected in a trial of the OX40 agonist ivuxolimab. The V call is TRBV7-3, the J call TRBJ1-1, with TRBD1 as a possible D gene (5 bases). The CDR3 loop reads CASSPGQATEAFF. The CDR3 DNA is TGTGCCAGCAGCCCTGGACAAGCCACTGAAGCTTTCTTT.